These T cell receptor beta chains were read from a single sample in a study of T cell repertoires in cytomegalovirus infection. The antigens for these receptors are not known. TCRdb passed the reads through MiXCR, listing each CDR3 protein once. The repertoire holds a few hundred thousand distinct CDR3 sequences, 40% seen once, with around 46% in the top ten. The source material was cultured PBMCs, sampled from culture after CMV antigen stimulation. The receptors come from a human donor in good health (CMV status not recorded). Some clones in this sample may be carry-over from other donors' samples. Each CDR3 is given with its conserved first and last residue. A D gene is named only where the DNA matches it firmly. Rows give clone size only sometimes, using once, few, many, or a class for an expanded clone.

V gene: TRBV6-1; clone size: few; J gene: TRBJ1-4; D gene: NA; CDR3 protein: CASSWTVNEKLFF; CDR3 DNA: TGTGCCAGCAGCTGGACTGTTAATGAAAAACTGTTTTTT
V gene: TRBV12-3/TRBV12-4; clone size: few; J gene: TRBJ1-2; D gene: NA; CDR3 protein: CASSSTGYYGYTF; CDR3 DNA: TGTGCCAGCAGTTCGACAGGATACTATGGCTACACCTTC
V gene: TRBV11-2; clone size: few; J gene: TRBJ2-5; D gene: NA; CDR3 protein: CASSLGGDRMETQYF; CDR3 DNA: TGTGCCAGCAGCTTAGGTGGAGATAGGATGGAGACCCAGTACTTC
V gene: TRBV7-2; clone size: NA; J gene: TRBJ2-2; D gene: NA; CDR3 protein: CASSLRTGMGTNTGELFF; CDR3 DNA: TGTGCCAGCAGTCTTAGAACGGGAATGGGGACGAACACCGGGGAGCTGTTTTTT
V gene: TRBV11-2; clone size: few; J gene: TRBJ2-7; D gene: NA; CDR3 protein: CASSLGPQTYEQYF; CDR3 DNA: TGTGCCAGCAGCTTAGGGCCCCAAACCTACGAGCAGTACTTC
V gene: TRBV7-6; clone size: few; J gene: TRBJ2-1; D gene: NA; CDR3 protein: CASSPASGGYNEQFF; CDR3 DNA: TGTGCCAGCAGCCCCGCTAGTGGGGGATACAATGAGCAGTTCTTC
V gene: TRBV15; clone size: few; J gene: TRBJ2-3; D gene: NA; CDR3 protein: CATSRDERNTGSTDTQYF; CDR3 DNA: TGTGCCACCAGCAGAGATGAGAGAAATACGGGAAGCACAGATACGCAGTATTTT
V gene: TRBV20-1; clone size: once; J gene: TRBJ2-5; D gene: NA; CDR3 protein: CSASRGPQETQYF; CDR3 DNA: TGCAGTGCTAGTCGTGGACCACAAGAGACCCAGTACTTC
V gene: TRBV7-2; clone size: few; J gene: TRBJ2-1; D gene: NA; CDR3 protein: CASSFRIGNEQFF; CDR3 DNA: TGTGCCAGCAGCTTCAGGATCGGAAATGAGCAGTTCTTC
V gene: TRBV15; clone size: NA; J gene: TRBJ2-1; D gene: NA; CDR3 protein: CATSRDGESYNEQFF; CDR3 DNA: TGTGCCACCAGCAGAGATGGGGAATCCTACAATGAGCAGTTCTTC
V gene: TRBV2; clone size: NA; J gene: TRBJ2-4; D gene: NA; CDR3 protein: CASSVGRGLAKNIQYF; CDR3 DNA: TGTGCCAGCAGTGTTGGTCGGGGGTTAGCCAAAAACATTCAGTACTTC
V gene: TRBV7-2; clone size: few; J gene: TRBJ1-5; D gene: TRBD1; CDR3 protein: CASSLAGTVDQPQHF; CDR3 DNA: TGTGCCAGCAGTTTAGCCGGGACAGTCGATCAGCCCCAGCATTTT
V gene: TRBV11-2; clone size: NA; J gene: TRBJ1-1; D gene: NA; CDR3 protein: CASSRRWGGNTEAFF; CDR3 DNA: TGTGCCAGCAGCCGCCGCTGGGGGGGAAACACTGAAGCTTTCTTT
V gene: TRBV7-9; clone size: few; J gene: TRBJ1-5; D gene: NA; CDR3 protein: CASSHGLRDNQPQHF; CDR3 DNA: TGTGCCAGCAGCCATGGCCTACGGGACAATCAGCCCCAGCATTTT
V gene: TRBV7-2; clone size: few; J gene: TRBJ2-5; D gene: NA; CDR3 protein: CASSHSPETQYF; CDR3 DNA: TGTGCCAGCAGCCACTCGCCGGAGACCCAGTACTTC
V gene: TRBV7-8; clone size: NA; J gene: TRBJ1-2; D gene: TRBD1; CDR3 protein: CASSPHRGANYGYTF; CDR3 DNA: TGTGCCAGCAGCCCACACAGGGGAGCTAACTATGGCTACACCTTC
V gene: TRBV6-5; clone size: NA; J gene: TRBJ2-5; D gene: NA; CDR3 protein: CASSFQRGRRETQYF; CDR3 DNA: TGTGCCAGCAGCTTCCAGAGGGGCCGGAGGGAGACCCAGTACTTC
V gene: TRBV27; clone size: NA; J gene: TRBJ2-1; D gene: NA; CDR3 protein: CASTYSGPRDNEQFF; CDR3 DNA: TGTGCCAGCACGTACAGCGGGCCACGGGACAATGAGCAGTTCTTC
V gene: TRBV7-9; clone size: NA; J gene: TRBJ1-6; D gene: NA; CDR3 protein: CASSQDLLNSPLHF; CDR3 DNA: TGTGCCAGCAGCCAGGATTTGTTGAATTCACCCCTCCACTTT
V gene: TRBV4-1; clone size: NA; J gene: TRBJ1-1; D gene: NA; CDR3 protein: CASSQVPGGGVEAFF; CDR3 DNA: TGCGCCAGCAGCCAAGTCCCTGGGGGGGGGGTTGAAGCTTTCTTT
V gene: TRBV19; clone size: NA; J gene: TRBJ1-5; D gene: TRBD1; CDR3 protein: CASSIVGTGDQPQHF; CDR3 DNA: TGTGCCAGTAGTATAGTGGGGACAGGGGATCAGCCCCAGCATTTT
V gene: TRBV7-6; clone size: NA; J gene: TRBJ1-1; D gene: TRBD1; CDR3 protein: CASSLGQGITEAFF; CDR3 DNA: TGTGCCAGCAGCTTAGGACAGGGGATTACTGAAGCTTTCTTT
V gene: TRBV20-1; clone size: NA; J gene: TRBJ2-5; D gene: TRBD1; CDR3 protein: CSARDLQGSLTQYF; CDR3 DNA: TGCAGTGCTAGAGACCTACAGGGGAGTCTGACCCAGTACTTC
V gene: TRBV27; clone size: NA; J gene: TRBJ2-7; D gene: TRBD1; CDR3 protein: CASSTTTGVALYEQYF; CDR3 DNA: TGTGCCAGCAGTACCACGACAGGGGTTGCCCTCTACGAGCAGTACTTC
V gene: TRBV7-9; clone size: NA; J gene: TRBJ2-1; D gene: NA; CDR3 protein: CASSLAKTYNEQFF; CDR3 DNA: TGTGCCAGCAGCCTAGCCAAGACCTACAATGAGCAGTTCTTC
V gene: TRBV7-8; clone size: few; J gene: TRBJ2-5; D gene: NA; CDR3 protein: CASSKHKRADQETQYF; CDR3 DNA: TGTGCCAGCAGCAAACACAAACGAGCGGATCAAGAGACCCAGTACTTC
V gene: TRBV11-2; clone size: NA; J gene: TRBJ2-3; D gene: TRBD1; CDR3 protein: CASSLGQGGLTDTQYF; CDR3 DNA: TGTGCCAGCAGCCTCGGACAGGGGGGGTTGACAGATACGCAGTATTTT
V gene: TRBV19; clone size: few; J gene: TRBJ1-1; D gene: NA; CDR3 protein: CASNDGPGPNTEAFF; CDR3 DNA: TGTGCCAGTAACGATGGCCCGGGCCCCAATACTGAAGCTTTCTTT
V gene: TRBV11-2; clone size: NA; J gene: TRBJ2-3; D gene: NA; CDR3 protein: CASANRGVDTQYF; CDR3 DNA: TGTGCCAGCGCAAATAGGGGGGTAGATACGCAGTATTTT
V gene: TRBV5-5; clone size: few; J gene: TRBJ2-7; D gene: TRBD1; CDR3 protein: CASSGTGGGWDEQYF; CDR3 DNA: TGTGCCAGCAGCGGAACAGGGGGCGGGTGGGACGAGCAGTACTTC
V gene: TRBV18; clone size: NA; J gene: TRBJ2-3; D gene: TRBD1; CDR3 protein: CASSPRTGQGSTDTQYF; CDR3 DNA: TGTGCCAGCTCACCACGGACCGGACAGGGCAGCACAGATACGCAGTATTTT
V gene: TRBV12-3/TRBV12-4; clone size: many; J gene: TRBJ1-2; D gene: TRBD1; CDR3 protein: CASSLNTGGGYGYTF; CDR3 DNA: TGTGCCAGCAGTCTCAACACAGGGGGCGGGTATGGCTACACCTTC
V gene: TRBV7-2; clone size: once; J gene: TRBJ2-3; D gene: NA; CDR3 protein: CASSLPFWASTDTQYF; CDR3 DNA: TGTGCCAGCAGCTTACCCTTCTGGGCTAGCACAGATACGCAGTATTTT
V gene: TRBV7-2; clone size: NA; J gene: TRBJ2-2; D gene: NA; CDR3 protein: CASSLGAGRSANTGELFF; CDR3 DNA: TGTGCCAGCAGCTTGGGTGCGGGGAGGTCGGCGAACACCGGGGAGCTGTTTTTT
V gene: TRBV12-3/TRBV12-4; clone size: few; J gene: TRBJ1-3; D gene: TRBD1; CDR3 protein: CASSILGTAHSSGNTIYF; CDR3 DNA: TGTGCCAGCAGTATCCTCGGGACAGCCCATAGCTCTGGAAACACCATATATTTT
V gene: TRBV7-4; clone size: NA; J gene: TRBJ1-2; D gene: NA; CDR3 protein: CASSPGQSAYGYTF; CDR3 DNA: TGTGCCAGCAGCCCCGGACAGTCCGCCTATGGCTACACCTTC
V gene: TRBV2; clone size: NA; J gene: TRBJ1-3; D gene: NA; CDR3 protein: CASELALLENTIYF; CDR3 DNA: TGTGCCAGCGAATTAGCCCTATTGGAAAACACCATATATTTT
V gene: TRBV7-6; clone size: NA; J gene: TRBJ2-1; D gene: NA; CDR3 protein: CASSSPGVANNEQFF; CDR3 DNA: TGTGCCAGCAGCTCCCCCGGGGTAGCAAACAATGAGCAGTTCTTC
V gene: TRBV7-2; clone size: few; J gene: TRBJ2-1; D gene: TRBD2; CDR3 protein: CATQTSYSYNEQFF; CDR3 DNA: TGTGCCACCCAGACTAGCTACTCCTACAATGAGCAGTTCTTC
V gene: TRBV27; clone size: once; J gene: TRBJ1-6; D gene: NA; CDR3 protein: CASSSATVSSYNSPLHF; CDR3 DNA: TGTGCCAGCAGTTCTGCGACAGTGAGCTCCTATAATTCACCCCTCCACTTT
V gene: TRBV18; clone size: few; J gene: TRBJ2-1; D gene: NA; CDR3 protein: CASSLGVTNEQFF; CDR3 DNA: TGTGCCAGCTCCCTAGGCGTGACCAATGAGCAGTTCTTC